What follows is one T cell receptor beta chain and its context. Using immunoSEQ multiplex PCR, the repertoire was profiled, and TCRdb retains in-frame clones only, with some absent. This table has about 100,000 clones, 86% appearing once. The source of the sample is a study of blood T cell repertoires in COVID-19. CDR1 is SGHRS, CDR2 YFSETQ, per germline. The CDR3 extends over 15 amino acids. Trimming pared 3 bases from V and 3 bases from J, leaving 13 bases between. J is TRBJ2-1 and V is TRBV5-1; possibly TRBD2 for D (5 bases). This TCR was sampled from a woman between 45 and 60 years old who had recovered from COVID-19. The sample comprised PBMCs or T cells enriched from blood (not recorded which). CDR3 residues: CASSWTESFYNEQFF. The CDR3 DNA reads as TGCGCCAGCAGCTGGACTGAATCCTTCTACAATGAGCAGTTCTTC.